These 11 T cell receptor beta chains originate from one sample sequenced in a study of T cells in Graves' hyperthyroidism and ophthalmopathy. RNA transcripts provided the source from which TCR beta CDR3 regions were amplified. With the HTBI primer set, the TCR CDR3 went through a first round of RT-PCR. Using its own MiXCR run on the multiplex PCR reads, TCRdb lists one record per CDR3 protein. The sample yields more than 500,000 distinct CDR3 sequences, over 12% seen once. What was sequenced was blood. These receptors were collected from a woman between 35 and 50 years old with Graves' ophthalmopathy.

This clonotype has a count of ten or more. The DNA of the CDR3 is TGTGCCAGCAGTTTAATCTTTCGGGCTCAAATGGAGACCCAGTACTTC. The encoded protein is CASSLIFRAQMETQYF. This chain uses TRBV28 with TRBJ2-5; unclear D gene. The ends were cut back, 2 bases at V and 5 bases at J, with 18 bases in the middle. This CDR3 is built from 16 residues. The germline gives CDR1 MDHEN, CDR2 SYDVKM.

This clonotype was observed many times. The CDR3 region is CASSLGRHMRGYTF. For the CDR3, the DNA is TGTGCCAGCAGTTTAGGACGGCACATGAGGGGCTACACCTTC. This chain uses TRBV28 with TRBJ1-2; no definite D call. CDR1 is MDHEN, CDR2 SYDVKM, per germline. The CDR3 contains 14 residues. V was pared by 2 bases and J by 8 bases, with 15 bases between.

This clonotype was seen a few times. The rearrangement links TRBV11-2 to TRBJ2-2; tentative D call: TRBD1 (6 bases). The CDR3 has 16 amino acids. Germline CDR1 and CDR2: SGHAT and FQNNGV. The V end lost 1 base, the J end lost 4 bases, and 13 bases lay between the germline ends. This CDR3 is CASSLVMGAATGELFF. In DNA form, the CDR3 reads TGTGCCAGCAGCTTAGTTATGGGGGCGGCCACCGGGGAGCTGTTTTTT.

The gene calls are TRBV12-3 or TRBV12-4 and TRBJ2-5, with 12 nucleotides matching TRBD2. V lost 7 bases to trimming and J lost 0 bases; unmatched junction nucleotides: 12. This CDR3 spans 18 amino acids. Written as DNA, the CDR3 is TGTGCCAGCATCCGGACTAGCGGGACCCCCAATTACCAAGAGACCCAGTACTTC. Translating it yields CASIRTSGTPNYQETQYF.

This clonotype occurred many times. This chain uses TRBV6-4 with TRBJ2-5; D possibly corresponds to TRBD2 (6 bases). This CDR3 has 18 amino acids. Germline CDR1 reads MRHNA; CDR2 reads SNTAGT. V lost 5 bases and J lost 0, with 22 bases in between. Here the CDR3 DNA reads TGTGCCAGCAGTAACCCCCTGGGACCTGGGGGGTACCAAGAGACCCAGTACTTC. This gives the protein CASSNPLGPGGYQETQYF.

This clonotype was seen at least ten times. This chain links TRBV20-1 with TRBJ2-5; maybe TRBD2 (6 bases). Germline lookup yields CDR1 DFQATT and CDR2 SNEGSKA (reference sequence). V was shortened by 5 bases and J by 4 bases, with 17 bases between the two germline ends. This CDR3 is built from 14 residues. The CDR3 spells CSAWGDPKAETQYF. CDR3 in DNA: TGCAGTGCTTGGGGGGACCCCAAAGCAGAGACCCAGTACTTC.

The J gene is TRBJ1-5, the V gene TRBV24-1, with TRBD1 matching 8 bases. V was pared by 3 bases and J by 2 bases, with 5 bases of the junction left unmatched. The CDR3 is 16 amino acids. Germline V gene data show CDR1 as KGHDR and CDR2 as SFDVKD. CDR3 DNA sequence: TGTGCCACCAGTGATACACAGGGGGACGGCAATCAGCCCCAGCATTTT. Its protein is CATSDTQGDGNQPQHF.

At least ten counts were recorded for this clonotype. This chain connects TRBV20-1 to TRBJ2-7; a weak D match, TRBD2 (5 bases). Looked up from germline, CDR1 is DFQATT and CDR2 is SNEGSKA (reference sequence). V dropped 5 bases and J dropped 3 bases, with 14 bases sitting between them. The CDR3 covers 13 residues. As DNA, the CDR3 is TGCAGTGCTCACTGGACTGTAGACTACGAGCAGTACTTC. Protein product: CSAHWTVDYEQYF.

The J gene is TRBJ1-5, the V gene TRBV15; D call uncertain. This CDR3 region has 18 residues. V lost 1 base and J lost 2, with 18 bases in between. Germline V gives CDR1 LNHNV, CDR2 YYDKDF (reference sequence). The CDR3 sequence: CATSRGLSVDGGNQPQHF. As DNA, the CDR3 is TGTGCCACCAGCAGAGGATTGTCGGTGGACGGTGGCAATCAGCCCCAGCATTTT.

This clonotype appeared many times. The chain combines TRBV6-5 with TRBJ2-5; the D is unclear. The length of the CDR3 is 15 residues. CDR1 is MNHEY and CDR2 is SVGAGI in the germline V gene. With 5 bases removed from V and 3 bases from J, the gap between germline ends came to 16 bases. Written as DNA, the CDR3 is TGTGCCAGCAGTCACACCTTCCGGACGAAAGAGACCCAGTACTTC. Protein: CASSHTFRTKETQYF.

This clonotype was seen repeatedly, ten times or more. This rearrangement joins TRBV6-2 or TRBV6-3 to TRBJ1-3; D gene uncertain. Trimming removed 6 bases from V and 0 bases from J, with 9 bases in between. The germline gives CDR1 MNHEY, CDR2 SVGEGT. The CDR3 contains 14 residues. As DNA, the CDR3 is TGTGCCAGCAGCCCGGGATTCTCTGGAAACACCATATATTTT. This translates into CASSPGFSGNTIYF.